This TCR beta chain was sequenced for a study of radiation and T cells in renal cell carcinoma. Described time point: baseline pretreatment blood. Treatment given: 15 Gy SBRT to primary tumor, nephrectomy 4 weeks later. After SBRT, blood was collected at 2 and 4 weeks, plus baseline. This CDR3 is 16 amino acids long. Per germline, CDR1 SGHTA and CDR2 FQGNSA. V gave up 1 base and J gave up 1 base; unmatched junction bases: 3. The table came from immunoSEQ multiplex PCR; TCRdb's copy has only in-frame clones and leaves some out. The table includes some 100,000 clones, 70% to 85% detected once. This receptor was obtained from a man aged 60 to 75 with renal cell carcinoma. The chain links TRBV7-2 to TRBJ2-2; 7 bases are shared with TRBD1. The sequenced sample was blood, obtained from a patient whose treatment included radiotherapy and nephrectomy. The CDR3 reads CASSLEGQKNTGELFF. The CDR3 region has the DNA TGTGCCAGCAGCTTAGAGGGACAGAAGAACACCGGGGAGCTGTTTTTT.